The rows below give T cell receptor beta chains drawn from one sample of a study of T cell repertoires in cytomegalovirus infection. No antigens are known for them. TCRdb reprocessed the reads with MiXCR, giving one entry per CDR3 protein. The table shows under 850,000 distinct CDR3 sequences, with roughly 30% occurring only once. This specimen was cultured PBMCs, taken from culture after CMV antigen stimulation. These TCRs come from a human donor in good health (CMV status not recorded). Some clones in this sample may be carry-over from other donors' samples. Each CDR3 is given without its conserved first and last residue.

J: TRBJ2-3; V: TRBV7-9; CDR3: ASSLAGTSRTDTQY
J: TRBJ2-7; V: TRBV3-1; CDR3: ASSQGFHEQY
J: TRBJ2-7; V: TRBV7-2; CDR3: ASSPTGTGTYEQY
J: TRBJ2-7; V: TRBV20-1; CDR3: SARSGPDYEQY
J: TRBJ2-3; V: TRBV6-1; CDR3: ASRVNQADTQY
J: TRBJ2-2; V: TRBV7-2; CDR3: ASSSGEPGTPGTGELF
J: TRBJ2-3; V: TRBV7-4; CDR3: ASNSAGGNTDTQY
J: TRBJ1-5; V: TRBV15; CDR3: ATSRPDQPQH
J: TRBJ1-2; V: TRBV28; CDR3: ASRLGTGYGYT
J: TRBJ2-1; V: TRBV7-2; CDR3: ASSSSGRPYNEQF
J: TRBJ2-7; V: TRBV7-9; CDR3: ASSSSWGKRNEQY
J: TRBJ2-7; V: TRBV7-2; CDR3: ASRPRQASYEQY
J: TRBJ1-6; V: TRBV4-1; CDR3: ASSQATGTASSPLH
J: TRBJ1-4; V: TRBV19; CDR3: ASSTSTGAATNEKLF
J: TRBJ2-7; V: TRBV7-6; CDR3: ASSLVGDSLYEQY
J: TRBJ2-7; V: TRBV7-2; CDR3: ASSFGGGDREQY
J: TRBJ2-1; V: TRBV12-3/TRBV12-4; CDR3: ASSLTSGNPNEQF
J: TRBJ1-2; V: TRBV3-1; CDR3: ASSRMGQHLYGYT
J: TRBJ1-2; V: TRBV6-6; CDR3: VSLVGGRGYGYT
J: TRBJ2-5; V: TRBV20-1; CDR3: SARGLGQETQY
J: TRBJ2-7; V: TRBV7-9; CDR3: ASSYPGDSYEQY
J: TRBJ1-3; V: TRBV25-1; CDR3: ASSDPFGNTIY
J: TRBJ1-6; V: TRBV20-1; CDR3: SARGGSSYNSPLH
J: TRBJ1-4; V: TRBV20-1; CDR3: SARQLGGQGFEKLF
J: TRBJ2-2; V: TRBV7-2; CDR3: ASSLDRLATNTGELF
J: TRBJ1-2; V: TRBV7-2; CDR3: ASSLNPGVDSSEGYT
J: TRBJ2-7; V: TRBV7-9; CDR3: ASSLATEGEQY
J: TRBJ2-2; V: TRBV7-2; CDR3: ASSLVGRARPTGELF
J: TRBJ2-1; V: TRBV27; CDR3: ASSLNGLAGGEQF
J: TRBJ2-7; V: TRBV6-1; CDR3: ASSLLLGGPHEQY